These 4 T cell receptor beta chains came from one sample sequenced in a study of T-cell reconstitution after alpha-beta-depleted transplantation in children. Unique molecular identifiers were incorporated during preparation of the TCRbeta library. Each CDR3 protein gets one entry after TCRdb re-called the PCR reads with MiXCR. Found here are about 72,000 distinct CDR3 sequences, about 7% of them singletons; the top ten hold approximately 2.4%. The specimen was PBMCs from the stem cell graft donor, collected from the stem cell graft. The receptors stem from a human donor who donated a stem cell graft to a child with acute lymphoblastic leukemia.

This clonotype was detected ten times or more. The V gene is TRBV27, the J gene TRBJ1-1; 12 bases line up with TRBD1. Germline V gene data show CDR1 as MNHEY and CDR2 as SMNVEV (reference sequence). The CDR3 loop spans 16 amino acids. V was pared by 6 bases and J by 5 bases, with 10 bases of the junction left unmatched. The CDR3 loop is CASRPGTGGVRTEAFF. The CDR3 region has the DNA TGTGCCAGCAGACCCGGGACAGGGGGCGTAAGGACTGAAGCTTTCTTT.

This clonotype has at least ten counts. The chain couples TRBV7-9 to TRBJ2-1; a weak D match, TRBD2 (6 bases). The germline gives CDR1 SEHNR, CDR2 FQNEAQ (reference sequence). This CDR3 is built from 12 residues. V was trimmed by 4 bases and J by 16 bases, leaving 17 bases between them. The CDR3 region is CASSSQRGSNFF. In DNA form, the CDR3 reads TGTGCCAGCAGCTCACAACGGGGGAGCAATTTCTTC.

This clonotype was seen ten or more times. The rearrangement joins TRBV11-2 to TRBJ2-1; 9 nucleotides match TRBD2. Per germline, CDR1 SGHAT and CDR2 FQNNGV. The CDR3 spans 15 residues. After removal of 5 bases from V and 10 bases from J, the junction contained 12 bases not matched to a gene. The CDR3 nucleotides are TGTGCCAGCAGCCCCTTCGTAGCGGGGGTCCTCGAGCAGTTCTTC. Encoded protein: CASSPFVAGVLEQFF.

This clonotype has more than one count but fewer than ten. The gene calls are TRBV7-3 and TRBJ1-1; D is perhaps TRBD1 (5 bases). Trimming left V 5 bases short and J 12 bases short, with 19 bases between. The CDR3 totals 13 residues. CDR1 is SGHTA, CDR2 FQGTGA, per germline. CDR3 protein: CASSPMGVEESFF. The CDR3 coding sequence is TGTGCCAGCAGCCCAATGGGGGTCGAAGAGTCTTTCTTT. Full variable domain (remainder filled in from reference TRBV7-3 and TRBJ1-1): GAGVSQTPSNKVTEKGKYVELRCDPISGHTALYWYRQSLGQGPEFLIYFQGTGAADDSGLPNDRFFAVRPEGSVSTLKIQRTERGDSAVYLCASSPMGVEESFFGQGTRLTVV.